The subject of this entry is one T cell receptor beta chain. Primers: 60 Vbeta forward and 13 Jbeta reverse. Some clones are missing from TCRdb's copy, which holds only in-frame ones; the method was immunoSEQ multiplex PCR. The sample lists some 170,000 clones, approximately 74% occurring once. The sample comes from a study of cytomegalovirus exposure and HLA in healthy donors. Study-level information: T cells numbering approximately 170 million yielded 100 million to 120 million unique TCR beta sequences in an earlier analysis. An early release of data contained roughly 86 million unique TCRs, which came from HLA-typed donors.

Per germline, CDR1 SGHDN and CDR2 FVKESK. The CDR3 extends over 12 amino acids. The V end lost 4 bases, the J end lost 9 bases, and 10 bases lay between the germline ends. The source is a woman aged 25 to 45 in good health and CMV-seronegative. Sequencing used PBMCs. The chain carries TRBV14 and TRBJ2-1; D is unresolved. The CDR3 DNA is TGTGCCAGCAGCCGTAAAAGAGGTGAGCAGTTCTTC. The encoded protein is CASSRKRGEQFF.